Described below is a single TCR beta chain sequence and its context. Its antigen is not known. The data were taken from a study of blood T cells in healthy people across ages. Germline loops: CDR1 SGHTA, CDR2 FQGNSA. The CDR3 has 13 amino acids. The V end lost 5 bases, the J end lost 6 bases, and 11 bases lay between the germline ends. Study findings and constraints: Donor CMV status, an unknown factor, possibly confounded changes in expanded clonotypes. Calculation of diversity from one million T cells yielded estimates considered to be underestimates. Per-million-T-cell TCR beta diversity fell roughly linearly with age.

It was with a sample-barcoded 5' primer and a J-beta primer mix that a second PCR of roughly 7 to 12 cycles was run. MiXCR was run by TCRdb on the 5' RACE reads, yielding one entry per CDR3 protein. In the table there are about 1 million distinct CDR3 sequences, 40% to 50% of which are singletons. The sequenced material came from blood. This TCR derives from a woman between 55 and 75 years old in good health. This chain uses TRBV7-2 with TRBJ1-5; no definite D call. CDR3 sequence (DNA): TGTGCCAGCAGCCCGACCTGGGTTCAGCCCCAGCATTTT. Its protein product is CASSPTWVQPQHF.